These T cell receptor beta chains were read from a single sample in a study of T-cell memory formation after mild COVID-19. TCRdb reanalysed the 5' RACE reads using MiXCR and keeps one entry per CDR3 protein. The table records around 80,000 distinct CDR3 sequences, more than 10% of them present only once. The sample comprised PBMCs or a T cell subset sorted from them (not recorded which). These TCRs come from a man younger than 30 who had mild COVID-19 (a few samples of this study predate the infection). Cell type and time point are not known. Each CDR3 is given with its conserved first and last residue. The D gene is left open where the match is weak. The size field is filled for only some rows; it gives once, few, many or a size class.

j_call d_call v_call clone_size cdr3_nt cdr3_aa
TRBJ2-1 NA TRBV4-1 few TGCGCCAGCAGCCAGAAGACCCAGGCGGGGGCCGAGCAGTTCTTC CASSQKTQAGAEQFF
TRBJ2-3 NA TRBV7-9 many TGTGCCAGCAGCTTAGTGGTGGGACGTACGCAGTATTTT CASSLVVGRTQYF
TRBJ2-1 TRBD2 TRBV7-9 many TGTGCCAGCAGCTGGGGACTAGCGGGGGCCAATGAGCAGTTCTTC CASSWGLAGANEQFF
TRBJ1-6 NA TRBV20-1 few TGCAGTGCTAGAGAGGGAAATTCACCCCTCCACTTT CSAREGNSPLHF
TRBJ2-3 NA TRBV20-1 few TGCAGTGCTAGAACAACGATTTACGGGGGACCTAGCACAGATACGCAGTATTTT CSARTTIYGGPSTDTQYF
TRBJ2-5 NA TRBV12-3/TRBV12-4 few TGTGCCAGCAGTGCCACAGAGACCCAGTACTTC CASSATETQYF
TRBJ2-5 NA TRBV29-1 NA TGCAGCGTTAGCACGGTGACGGTAGAGACCCAGTACTTC CSVSTVTVETQYF
TRBJ2-3 NA TRBV15 NA TGTGCCACCAGCCTGGACAGACTGACAGATACGCAGTATTTT CATSLDRLTDTQYF
TRBJ1-5 NA TRBV7-9 NA TGTGCCAGCAGCTTAGGTTACCAAAGTCAGCCCCAGCATTTT CASSLGYQSQPQHF
TRBJ2-1 NA TRBV11-3 NA TGTGCCAGCAGCCCGAGTGCTCGGGAGCAGTTCTTC CASSPSAREQFF
TRBJ2-2 NA TRBV6-6 NA TGTGCCAGCTCTGCGGGGCTTACCGCGAACACCGGGGAGCTGTTTTTT CASSAGLTANTGELFF
TRBJ2-5 NA TRBV3-1 NA TGTGCCAGCAGCCAAGATCCTACATTGTACCAAGAGACCCAGTACTTC CASSQDPTLYQETQYF
TRBJ2-3 TRBD2 TRBV6-2/TRBV6-3 many TGTGCCAGCACTCACGGGCTAGCGGACACAGATACGCAGTATTTT CASTHGLADTDTQYF
TRBJ2-7 NA TRBV11-3 NA TGTGCCAGCAGCTTACGGGACACCTACGAGCAGTACTTC CASSLRDTYEQYF
TRBJ2-4 TRBD1 TRBV7-9 many TGTGCCAGCAGCCTCCGGGACAGGGAAAACATTCAGTACTTC CASSLRDRENIQYF
TRBJ1-2 TRBD1 TRBV12-3/TRBV12-4 few TGTGCCAGCAGCGCAGGACAGGTCTATGGCTACACCTTC CASSAGQVYGYTF
TRBJ2-1 NA TRBV9 few TGTGCCAGCAGCGAGGGCATCTCCTACAATGAGCAGTTCTTC CASSEGISYNEQFF
TRBJ2-1 NA TRBV6-5 few TGTGCCAGCAGTTACTCACTCGTTGGGATGGATGAGCAGTTCTTC CASSYSLVGMDEQFF
TRBJ2-1 NA TRBV7-6 many TGTGCCAGCAGCCCGAGCACAGGGGACTACTACAATGAGCAGTTCTTC CASSPSTGDYYNEQFF
TRBJ2-7 NA TRBV12-3/TRBV12-4 NA TGTGCCAGCAGGCACCGGGACCGTCCCTACGAGCAGTACTTC CASRHRDRPYEQYF
TRBJ1-2 NA TRBV6-1 NA TGTGCCACCAACGAGTATGGCTACACCTTC CATNEYGYTF
TRBJ2-4 NA TRBV5-1 NA TGCGCCAGCAGCTTGGTGGGGGGAGTAGCCAAAAACATTCAGTACTTC CASSLVGGVAKNIQYF
TRBJ2-3 TRBD2 TRBV5-6 few TGTGCCAGCAGCTTGAAATCGGCGGGGGATAGCACAGATACGCAGTATTTT CASSLKSAGDSTDTQYF
TRBJ1-2 NA TRBV4-2 NA TGTGCCAGCAGCCACGAGGGGTCAGGGGCGCGGGGCTACACCTTC CASSHEGSGARGYTF
TRBJ1-2 NA TRBV4-3 NA TGCGCCAGCAGCCAAGATTCCAGGGGCTGGAACTATGGCTACACCTTC CASSQDSRGWNYGYTF
TRBJ2-3 TRBD1 TRBV9 NA TGTGCCAGCAGCTTGACAGGGGGCGGAGATACGCAGTATTTT CASSLTGGGDTQYF
TRBJ2-1 NA TRBV7-8 NA TGTGCCAGCAGCTTACAACGACCTCCGGATGAGCAGTTCTTC CASSLQRPPDEQFF
TRBJ1-5 NA TRBV7-9 NA TGTGCCAGCAGCTTAAATGTGGATCAGCCCCAGCATTTT CASSLNVDQPQHF
TRBJ2-7 NA TRBV2 few TGTGCCAGCACCCCCAAGGGGGTCATGGGTTACGAGCAGTACTTC CASTPKGVMGYEQYF
TRBJ2-2 NA TRBV7-9 few TGTGCCAGCAGCTTTGGCGGGGAGCTGTTTTTT CASSFGGELFF
TRBJ2-2 NA TRBV7-9 many TGTGCCAGCAGCTTCCCCCAGGGGAAGTCCGGGGAGCTGTTTTTT CASSFPQGKSGELFF
TRBJ2-3 NA TRBV6-2/TRBV6-3 few TGTGCCAGCAGTTACCCACAGGGTGATACGCAGTATTTT CASSYPQGDTQYF
TRBJ1-1 NA TRBV7-9 NA TGTGCCAGCAGCTGGTGGCTCGGCGACTACACGACCCAGAGTGAGAACACTGAAGCTTTCTTT CASSWWLGDYTTQSENTEAFF
TRBJ1-3 NA TRBV20-1 once TGCAGTGCTAGAGATGATGGGGTCGGCACCATATATTTT CSARDDGVGTIYF
TRBJ1-1 NA TRBV24-1 NA TGTGCCACCAGTGGCGATAGTTATGCTGAAGCTTTCTTT CATSGDSYAEAFF
TRBJ2-5 NA TRBV12-3/TRBV12-4 few TGTGCCAGCACCCGTGGGGGGGAGACCCAGTACTTC CASTRGGETQYF
TRBJ2-7 NA TRBV6-6 NA TGTGCCAGCACCCCGGGTCGAGTCCTCGAGCAGTACTTC CASTPGRVLEQYF
TRBJ2-1 TRBD2 TRBV7-3 few TGTGCCAGCAGCTTAGAACCCGGGACTATCTATGAGCAGTTCTTC CASSLEPGTIYEQFF
TRBJ1-2 NA TRBV9 NA TGTGCCAGCAGCGCGGACGGGCCGGGGGCCTTC CASSADGPGAF
TRBJ1-3 NA TRBV7-9 NA TGTGCCAGCAGCTCGTTGGGATCGTCTGGAAACACCATATATTTT CASSSLGSSGNTIYF
TRBJ1-1 NA TRBV12-3/TRBV12-4 NA TGTGCCAGCAGTCCGTCAGGGTTCAACACTGAAGCTTTCTTT CASSPSGFNTEAFF
TRBJ2-5 TRBD1 TRBV7-9 many TGTGCCAGCAGCCCACGGGACAGGAGCCAAGAGACCCAGTACTTC CASSPRDRSQETQYF
TRBJ1-1 NA TRBV4-3 few TGCGCCAGCAGCCACGGACGGACCACTGAAGCTTTCTTT CASSHGRTTEAFF
TRBJ2-7 TRBD1 TRBV6-5 NA TGTGCCAGCAGTACGGACAGGGGCTACTACGAGCAGTACTTC CASSTDRGYYEQYF
TRBJ2-1 TRBD2 TRBV7-9 few TGTGCCAGCAGTTTGGGGCGGGGGGCGATCTACAATGAGCAGTTCTTC CASSLGRGAIYNEQFF
TRBJ2-3 NA TRBV4-1 few TGCGCCAGCAGCCAAGATCCTGGCAATTCAGATACGCAGTATTTT CASSQDPGNSDTQYF
TRBJ1-1 NA TRBV4-1 NA TGCGCCAGCAGCCAAGAGCCCGTAGCGAACACTGAAGCTTTCTTT CASSQEPVANTEAFF
TRBJ1-1 NA TRBV12-3/TRBV12-4 NA TGTGCCAGCAGCGTGGGGGGAAGGAGGAACACTGAAGCTTTCTTT CASSVGGRRNTEAFF
TRBJ2-2 NA TRBV27 few TGTGCCAGCAGCTTTACAGGGATCGGCACCGGGGAGCTGTTTTTT CASSFTGIGTGELFF